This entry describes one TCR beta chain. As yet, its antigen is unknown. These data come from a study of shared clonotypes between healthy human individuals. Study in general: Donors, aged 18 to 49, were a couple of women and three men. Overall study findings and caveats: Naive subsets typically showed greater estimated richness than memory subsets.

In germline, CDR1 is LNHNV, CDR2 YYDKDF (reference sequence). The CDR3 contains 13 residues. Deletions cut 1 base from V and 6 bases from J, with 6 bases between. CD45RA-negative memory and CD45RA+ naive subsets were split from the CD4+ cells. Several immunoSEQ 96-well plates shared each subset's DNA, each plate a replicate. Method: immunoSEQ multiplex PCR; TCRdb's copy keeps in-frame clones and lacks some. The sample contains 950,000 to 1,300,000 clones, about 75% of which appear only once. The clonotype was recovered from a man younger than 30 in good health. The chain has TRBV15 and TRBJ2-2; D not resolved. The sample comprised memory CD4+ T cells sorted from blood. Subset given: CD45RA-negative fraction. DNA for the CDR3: TGTGCCACCAGCAGAGCCCCCCCCGGGGAGCTGTTTTTT. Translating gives CATSRAPPGELFF.